What follows is one T cell receptor (beta chain) and its context. Its antigen is currently unknown. Method: immunoSEQ multiplex PCR; TCRdb's copy keeps in-frame clones and lacks some. This table holds 100,000 to 150,000 clones, around 93% found once. Germline assignment: CDR1 MNHEY and CDR2 SVGAGI. This CDR3 is built from 15 residues. V was cut by 5 bases and J by 3 bases, with 14 bases left in between. This sample was taken from a study of OX40 agonist ivuxolimab in advanced cancers. Study outcomes and limitations: Some patients without response likewise showed low normalized clonal expansion.

V gene TRBV6-5 combines with J gene TRBJ2-1; the D call may be TRBD1 or TRBD2 (5 bases each). Sample: CD4+ or CD8+ T cells sorted from blood, taken in a trial of the OX40 agonist ivuxolimab. The source of this sequence is an adult with an advanced solid tumor such as melanoma, head and neck, liver or kidney cancer. CDR3: CASSRPGGGYNEQFF. The CDR3 region has the DNA TGTGCCAGCAGTCGCCCGGGTGGGGGCTACAATGAGCAGTTCTTC.